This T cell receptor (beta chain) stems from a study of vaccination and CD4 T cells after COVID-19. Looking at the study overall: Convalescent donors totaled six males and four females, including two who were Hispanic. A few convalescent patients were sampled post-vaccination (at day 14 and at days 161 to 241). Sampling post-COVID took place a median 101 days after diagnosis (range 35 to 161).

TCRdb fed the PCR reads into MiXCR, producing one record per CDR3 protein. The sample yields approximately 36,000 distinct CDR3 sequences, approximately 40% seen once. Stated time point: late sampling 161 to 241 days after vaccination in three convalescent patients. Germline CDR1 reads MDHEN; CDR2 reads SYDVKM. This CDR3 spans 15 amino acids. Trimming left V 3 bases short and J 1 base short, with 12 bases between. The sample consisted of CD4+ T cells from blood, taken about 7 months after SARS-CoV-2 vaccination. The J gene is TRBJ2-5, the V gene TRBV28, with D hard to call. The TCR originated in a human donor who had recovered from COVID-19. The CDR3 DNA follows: TGTGCCAGCAGTTTTAGATTAGGATTCCAAGAGACCCAGTACTTC. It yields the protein CASSFRLGFQETQYF.